The rows below give T cell receptor beta chains drawn from one sample of a study of early T cells in non-severe SARS-CoV-2 infection. A single record per CDR3 protein comes from TCRdb applying MiXCR to the 5' RACE reads. Here the sample spans approximately 70,000 distinct CDR3 sequences, about 4.6% being singletons. The source was whole blood, collected at baseline. These receptors were collected from an adult who was a healthcare worker with PCR-confirmed SARS-CoV-2 infection or an uninfected control (not recorded which). The donor label of this sample is uncertain. Both conserved end residues are part of each CDR3. D genes are given only for firm matches. Clone size is given for some rows only: seen once, a few or many times, or a class if the clone is expanded.

V,J,size,length,D,DNA,CDR3
TRBV28,TRBJ2-7,many,17,TRBD2,TGTGCCAGCATCAGACCGCTCGGAGCCTCGGGAGGAGACGAGCAGTACTTC,CASIRPLGASGGDEQYF
TRBV7-6,TRBJ2-7,few,13,TRBD2,TGTGCCAGCAGCTCTGGCTGGGGGGGCGAGCAGTACTTC,CASSSGWGGEQYF
TRBV7-2,TRBJ2-1,many,16,TRBD2,TGTGCCAGCAGCGTCGATTCGGGACTAGCATTAAATGAGCAGTTCTTC,CASSVDSGLALNEQFF
TRBV5-1,TRBJ1-5,NA,13,NA,TGCGCCAGCAGCTTGGGACCGAGTCAGCCCCAGCATTTT,CASSLGPSQPQHF
TRBV28,TRBJ1-5,few,15,NA,TGTGCCAGCAGTTCCCGCCTAGCAGGAAATCAGCCCCAGCATTTT,CASSSRLAGNQPQHF
TRBV29-1,TRBJ1-1,few,13,NA,TGCAGCGTACCCCCAGGGACGCGGACTGAAGCTTTCTTT,CSVPPGTRTEAFF
TRBV7-2,TRBJ1-6,many,16,NA,TGTGCCAGCAGCCACGATACAGGGCTTGTTAATTCACCCCTCCACTTT,CASSHDTGLVNSPLHF
TRBV20-1,TRBJ2-1,many,13,TRBD1,TGCAGTGCTTTGGGACAGGGGGCATATGAGCAGTTCTTC,CSALGQGAYEQFF
TRBV6-6,TRBJ2-7,few,17,TRBD2,TGTGCCAGCAGTTACCCCGGACTAGCGGGGGGTTCCTACGAGCAGTACTTC,CASSYPGLAGGSYEQYF
TRBV7-9,TRBJ1-1,few,14,NA,TGTGCCAGCAGCACCGGGGGCCCCCTCACTGAAGCTTTCTTT,CASSTGGPLTEAFF
TRBV11-2,TRBJ1-5,NA,14,TRBD1,TGTGCCAGCAGCTTGGGACAGGGGGTGAAGCCCCAGCATTTT,CASSLGQGVKPQHF
TRBV4-2,TRBJ2-5,many,16,TRBD1,TGTGCCAGCAGCCGTTCAGGGGGCGCGGTCGTAGAGACCCAGTACTTC,CASSRSGGAVVETQYF
TRBV10-3,TRBJ1-1,few,15,NA,TGTGCCATCAGTGAGTCTAAACTCATGAACACTGAAGCTTTCTTT,CAISESKLMNTEAFF
TRBV27,TRBJ2-7,NA,14,TRBD2,TGTGCCAGCAGTTCTAGCGGGGGCTCCTACGAGCAGTACTTC,CASSSSGGSYEQYF
TRBV20-1,TRBJ1-4,many,12,TRBD1,TGCAGTAAATCAGGGGGAAGTGAAAAACTGTTTTTT,CSKSGGSEKLFF
TRBV7-2,TRBJ2-4,NA,17,TRBD2,TGTGCCAGCAGCCCGGGACTATCCTTAAGGGCCAAAAACATTCAGTACTTC,CASSPGLSLRAKNIQYF
TRBV12-3/TRBV12-4,TRBJ1-5,many,14,NA,TGTGCCAGCAGGATAGGGCACCTTAATCAGCCCCAGCATTTT,CASRIGHLNQPQHF
TRBV11-2,TRBJ2-1,NA,15,NA,TGTGCCAGCAGCTTACACAGGGTCCCAGGGTATGAGCAGTTCTTC,CASSLHRVPGYEQFF
TRBV19,TRBJ2-7,NA,16,TRBD1,TGTGCCAGTAGTATGTCACTCCGGGACAGGGGGAGTTTGGCGTACTTC,CASSMSLRDRGSLAYF
TRBV6-5,TRBJ1-2,few,16,NA,TGTGCCAGCAGTTACTCTGGGCAGGCAAGGTACTATGGCTACACCTTC,CASSYSGQARYYGYTF
TRBV4-2,TRBJ1-1,many,17,TRBD1,TGTGCCAGCAGCCAAGAGGACAGGGGTTCCATGAACACTGAAGCTTTCTTT,CASSQEDRGSMNTEAFF
TRBV6-2/TRBV6-3,TRBJ1-5,NA,14,NA,TGTGCCAGCACCCAAGTCTATAGCAATCAGCCCCAGCATTTT,CASTQVYSNQPQHF
TRBV12-3/TRBV12-4,TRBJ1-5,many,16,NA,TGTGCCAGCAGTTTAGAACAGGGAAGGAGCAATCAGCCCCAGCATTTT,CASSLEQGRSNQPQHF
TRBV20-1,TRBJ1-1,many,15,TRBD1,TGCAGTGCCAAACTGGACAGGGGTATTAACACTGAAGCTTTCTTT,CSAKLDRGINTEAFF
TRBV9,TRBJ2-3,NA,15,NA,TGTGCCAGCAGCGGCGGGACTGGGAGCACAGATACGCAGTATTTT,CASSGGTGSTDTQYF
TRBV18,TRBJ1-1,NA,15,TRBD1,TGTGCCAGCTCACCTGGGACAGCCAAGAACACTGAAGCTTTCTTT,CASSPGTAKNTEAFF
TRBV28,TRBJ1-1,many,14,NA,TGTGCCAGCAGTTTGATGACAATTCATACTGAAGCTTTCTTT,CASSLMTIHTEAFF
TRBV29-1,TRBJ1-5,NA,13,TRBD1,TGCAGCGTTGCAGGGGGGGCCTTTCAGCCCCAGCATTTT,CSVAGGAFQPQHF
TRBV4-3,TRBJ2-7,NA,15,TRBD1,TGCGCCAGCAGCCAAGGAGGACAGGGGCGGGACGAGCAGTACTTC,CASSQGGQGRDEQYF
TRBV20-1,TRBJ2-7,few,13,NA,TGCAGTGCTATGGGGGAGAGCTCCTACGAGCAGTACTTC,CSAMGESSYEQYF
TRBV7-3,TRBJ1-2,NA,16,NA,TGTGCCAGCAGCTTAAACATGGCGCAGGGAATCGATGGCTACACCTTC,CASSLNMAQGIDGYTF
TRBV6-4,TRBJ2-3,NA,16,TRBD2,TGTGCCAGCAGAAGACTAGCGGGGGGAAGCACAGATACGCAGTATTTT,CASRRLAGGSTDTQYF
TRBV7-8,TRBJ2-1,many,17,TRBD1,TGTGCCAGCAGCTTAGGAGGGGGCCGCAGCTCCTACAATGAGCAGTTCTTC,CASSLGGGRSSYNEQFF
TRBV5-3,TRBJ2-7,few,11,NA,TGTGCCAGAAGCCCTACTTACGAGCAGTACTTC,CARSPTYEQYF
TRBV27,TRBJ1-2,many,15,NA,TGTGCCAGCAGTGCCCCCGGGGCCCTAAACTATGGCTACACCTTC,CASSAPGALNYGYTF
TRBV7-9,TRBJ1-1,NA,13,NA,TGTGCCAGCAGCTTAGGAGGGTACACTGAAGTTTTCTTT,CASSLGGYTEVFF
TRBV11-2,TRBJ2-1,many,13,TRBD1,TGTGCCAGCAGCTTAGGGACAGGGGAAGAGCAGTTCTTC,CASSLGTGEEQFF
TRBV6-5,TRBJ2-3,many,14,NA,TGTGCCAGCAGTTCTCGGGACGGCACAGATACGCAGTATTTT,CASSSRDGTDTQYF
TRBV2,TRBJ2-4,NA,14,NA,TGTGCCAGCAGTCCTGAGGGTAAGGTCGGCATTCAGTACTTC,CASSPEGKVGIQYF
TRBV5-6,TRBJ2-6,many,15,NA,TGTGCCAGCAGCGAACAGGTATCTGGGGCCAACGTCCTGACTTTC,CASSEQVSGANVLTF
TRBV5-5,TRBJ2-7,few,16,TRBD1,TGTGCCAGCAGTCAAGCTCCGACAGGGCCCTCCTACGAGCAGTACTTC,CASSQAPTGPSYEQYF
TRBV9,TRBJ2-1,many,13,NA,TGTGCCAGCAGCGTAGAGGTTGCGTCTGAGCAGTTCTTC,CASSVEVASEQFF
TRBV2,TRBJ2-1,few,15,NA,TGTGCCAGCAGCGAACCCTACAACCGCGACAATGAGCAGTTCTTC,CASSEPYNRDNEQFF
TRBV10-3,TRBJ2-1,NA,15,NA,TGTGCCATCAAGGGCGCTGGAAGCTCCTACAATGAGCAGTTCTTC,CAIKGAGSSYNEQFF
TRBV20-1,TRBJ1-3,many,14,NA,TGCAGTGCTAGAGCAAGGGGATCGGGAAACACCATATATTTT,CSARARGSGNTIYF
TRBV6-2/TRBV6-3,TRBJ1-1,NA,13,NA,TGTGCCAGCGATGGATGGGGGGCCACTGAAGCTTTCTTT,CASDGWGATEAFF
TRBV6-1,TRBJ1-3,NA,14,TRBD1,TGTGCCAGCGCACAGGGGGCGCGAGGAAACACCATATATTTT,CASAQGARGNTIYF
TRBV7-9,TRBJ1-1,NA,13,NA,TGTGCCAGCGGGACCTATTTGAACACTGAAGCTTTCTTT,CASGTYLNTEAFF
TRBV27,TRBJ2-3,many,13,NA,TGTGCCAGCAGCCACGATGAGTCAGATACGCAGTATTTT,CASSHDESDTQYF
TRBV27,TRBJ1-4,NA,14,NA,TGTGCCAGCAGTTTGGCAGGACCTAATGAAAAACTGTTTTTT,CASSLAGPNEKLFF
TRBV5-1,TRBJ2-7,NA,14,TRBD2,TGCGCCAGCGGAGGGACTAGCGGGGTGGACGAGCAGTACTTC,CASGGTSGVDEQYF
TRBV14,TRBJ2-2,many,13,NA,TGTGCCAGCAGCCAGACGAACACCGGGGAGCTGTTTTTT,CASSQTNTGELFF